The TCR beta chain under discussion was sequenced for a study of blood T cell repertoires in COVID-19. Study overall: Researchers got acute and convalescent COVID-19 samples from the United States, Italy and Spain. The cDNA or gDNA used as material had been derived from T cells, B-cell-depleted T cells, or PBMCs.

V was pared by 3 bases and J by 0 bases, with 15 bases between. The CDR3 has 16 residues. The germline CDR1 and CDR2 sequences are LNHDA and SQIVND (reference sequence). Per the authors' pipeline: By means of reference gene primer amplification, nucleated cell counts were estimated. Some clones are missing from TCRdb's copy, which holds only in-frame ones; the method was immunoSEQ multiplex PCR. The D gene and trimming were derived from the DNA, and the V and J assignments and clone size from that table. Here the sample spans roughly 200,000 clones, roughly 76% being singletons. This TCR derives from a woman aged 45-60 years with active or convalescent COVID-19. The rearrangement joins TRBV19 to TRBJ2-7; D may be TRBD1 (6 bases). Sequencing was done on a sample of peripheral blood. This chain's CDR3 is CASSMSVGAGSYEQYF. The CDR3 coding sequence is TGTGCCAGTAGTATGTCGGTGGGGGCAGGCTCCTACGAGCAGTACTTC.